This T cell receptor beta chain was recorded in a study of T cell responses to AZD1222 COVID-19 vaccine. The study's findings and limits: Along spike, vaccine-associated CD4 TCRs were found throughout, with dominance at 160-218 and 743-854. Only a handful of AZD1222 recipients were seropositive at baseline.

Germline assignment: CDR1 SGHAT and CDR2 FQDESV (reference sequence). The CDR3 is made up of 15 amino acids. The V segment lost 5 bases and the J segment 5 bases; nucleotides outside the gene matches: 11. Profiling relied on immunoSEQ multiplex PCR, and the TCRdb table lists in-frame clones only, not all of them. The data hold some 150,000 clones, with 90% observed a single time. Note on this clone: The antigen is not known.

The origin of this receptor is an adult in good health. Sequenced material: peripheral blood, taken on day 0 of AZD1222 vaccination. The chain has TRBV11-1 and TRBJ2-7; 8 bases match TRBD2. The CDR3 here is CASSPTGTRGHEQYF. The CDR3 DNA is TGTGCCAGCAGCCCAACCGGGACTAGGGGCCACGAGCAGTACTTC.